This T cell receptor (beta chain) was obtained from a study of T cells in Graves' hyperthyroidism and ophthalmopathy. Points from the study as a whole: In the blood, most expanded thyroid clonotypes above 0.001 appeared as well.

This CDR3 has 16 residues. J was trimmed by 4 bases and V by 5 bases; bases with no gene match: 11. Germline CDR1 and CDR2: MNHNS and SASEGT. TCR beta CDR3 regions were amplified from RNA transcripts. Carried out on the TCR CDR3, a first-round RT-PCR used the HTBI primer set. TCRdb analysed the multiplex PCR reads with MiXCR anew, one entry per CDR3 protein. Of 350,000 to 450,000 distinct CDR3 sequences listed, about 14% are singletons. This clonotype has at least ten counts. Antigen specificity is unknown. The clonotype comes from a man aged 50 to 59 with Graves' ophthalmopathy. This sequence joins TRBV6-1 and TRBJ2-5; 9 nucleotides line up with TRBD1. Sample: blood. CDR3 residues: CASSPSHRGLGETQYF. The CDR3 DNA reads TGTGCCAGCAGTCCCAGCCACAGGGGGCTTGGAGAGACCCAGTACTTC.